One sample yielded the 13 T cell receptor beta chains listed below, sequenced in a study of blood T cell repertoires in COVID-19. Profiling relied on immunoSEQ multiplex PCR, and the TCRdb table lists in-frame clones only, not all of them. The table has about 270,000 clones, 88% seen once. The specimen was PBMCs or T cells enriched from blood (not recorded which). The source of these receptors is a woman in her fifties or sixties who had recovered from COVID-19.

Here the CDR3 DNA reads TGTGCCAGCAGCCAGGTAGCACAGGGGGCGAAGTCCTATAATTCACCCCTCCACTTT. Amino acid sequence: CASSQVAQGAKSYNSPLHF. The chain uses TRBV4-2 and TRBJ1-6, with 9 bases lining up with TRBD1. This CDR3 comprises 19 residues. Germline values: CDR1 LGHNA, CDR2 YNFKEQ. V shed 3 bases, J shed 1 base, and the junction held 10 bases outside the gene matches.

Written as DNA, the CDR3 is TGCAGCGCCAATCAGGGACAGGGGAATTACAATGAGCAGTTCTTC. This sequence encodes CSANQGQGNYNEQFF. V gene TRBV29-1 combines with J gene TRBJ2-1; 10 bases agree with TRBD1. J gave up 4 bases and V 7 bases, and 10 bases lay outside the gene matches. This CDR3 is 15 amino acids long. The germline gives CDR1 SQVTM, CDR2 ANQGSEA.

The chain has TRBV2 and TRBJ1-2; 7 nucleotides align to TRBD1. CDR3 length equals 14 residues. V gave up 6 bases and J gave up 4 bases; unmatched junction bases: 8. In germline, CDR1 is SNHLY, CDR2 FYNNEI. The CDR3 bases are TGTGCCAGCAGAGTCAGGACAGGCGGCTATGGCTACACCTTC. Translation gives CASRVRTGGYGYTF.

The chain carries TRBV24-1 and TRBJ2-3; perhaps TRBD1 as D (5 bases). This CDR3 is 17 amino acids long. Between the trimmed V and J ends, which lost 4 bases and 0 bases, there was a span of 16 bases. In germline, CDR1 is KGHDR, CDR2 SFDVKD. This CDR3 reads CATSESQGASSTDTQYF. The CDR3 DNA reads TGTGCCACCAGTGAATCCCAGGGCGCCTCTAGCACAGATACGCAGTATTTT.

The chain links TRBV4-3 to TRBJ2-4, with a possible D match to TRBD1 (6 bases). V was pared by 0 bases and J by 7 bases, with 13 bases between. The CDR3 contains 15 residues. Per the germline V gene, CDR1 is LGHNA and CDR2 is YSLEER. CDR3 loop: CASSQDEGTINIQYF. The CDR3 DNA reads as TGCGCCAGCAGCCAAGATGAGGGGACAATCAACATTCAGTACTTC.

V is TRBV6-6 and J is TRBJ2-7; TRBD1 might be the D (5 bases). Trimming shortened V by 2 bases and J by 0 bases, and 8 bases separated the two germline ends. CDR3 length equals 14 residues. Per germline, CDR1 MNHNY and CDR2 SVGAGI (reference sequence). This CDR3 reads CASSYGRASYEQYF. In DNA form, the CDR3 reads TGTGCCAGCAGTTACGGCAGGGCCTCCTACGAGCAGTACTTC.

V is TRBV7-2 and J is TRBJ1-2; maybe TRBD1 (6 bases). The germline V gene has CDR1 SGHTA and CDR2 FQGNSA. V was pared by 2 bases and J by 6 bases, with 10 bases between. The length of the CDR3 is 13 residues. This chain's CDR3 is CASSLWAGDGYTF. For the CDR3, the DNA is TGTGCCAGCAGCTTATGGGCAGGGGATGGCTACACCTTC.

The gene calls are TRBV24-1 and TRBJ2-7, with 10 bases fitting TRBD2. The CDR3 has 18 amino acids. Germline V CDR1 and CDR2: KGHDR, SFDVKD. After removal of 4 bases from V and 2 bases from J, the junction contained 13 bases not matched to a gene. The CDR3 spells CATSDSGTSAPSTYEQYF. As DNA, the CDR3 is TGTGCCACCAGTGACTCCGGGACTAGCGCCCCGTCTACCTACGAGCAGTACTTC.

The CDR3 nucleotides read TGTGCCAGCAGCGAGGACATCAGGTCCGGGGAGCTGTTTTTT. It encodes CASSEDIRSGELFF. J is TRBJ2-2 and V is TRBV9; possibly TRBD1 for D (5 bases). V lost 3 bases to trimming and J lost 6 bases, with 12 bases between them. CDR3 size: 14 residues. Germline V gives CDR1 SGDLS, CDR2 YYNGEE.

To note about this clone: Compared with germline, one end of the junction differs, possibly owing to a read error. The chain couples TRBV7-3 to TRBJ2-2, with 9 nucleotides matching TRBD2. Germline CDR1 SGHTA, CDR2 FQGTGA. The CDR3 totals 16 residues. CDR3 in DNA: TGTGCCAGCAGCTTATATTCTAGCGGGAACTCCGGGGAGCTGTTTTTT. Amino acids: CASSLYSSGNSGELFF.

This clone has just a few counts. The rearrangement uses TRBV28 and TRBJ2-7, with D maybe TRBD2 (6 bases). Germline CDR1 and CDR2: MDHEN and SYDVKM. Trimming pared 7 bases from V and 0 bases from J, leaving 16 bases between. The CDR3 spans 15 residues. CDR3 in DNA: TGTGCCAGCACCACCGTGGGGGGTCCCTCCTACGAGCAGTACTTC. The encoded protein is CASTTVGGPSYEQYF.

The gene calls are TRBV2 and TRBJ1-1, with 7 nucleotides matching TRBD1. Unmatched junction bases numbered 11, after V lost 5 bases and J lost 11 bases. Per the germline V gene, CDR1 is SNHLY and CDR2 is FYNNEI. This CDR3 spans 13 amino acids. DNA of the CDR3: TGTGCCAGCAGTACAGGGGCGGCCGTAGAGGCTTTCTTT. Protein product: CASSTGAAVEAFF.

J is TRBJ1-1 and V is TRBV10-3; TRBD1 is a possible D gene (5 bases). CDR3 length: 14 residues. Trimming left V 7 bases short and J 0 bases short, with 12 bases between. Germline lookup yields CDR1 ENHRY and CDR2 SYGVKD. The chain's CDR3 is CAITETAMNTEAFF. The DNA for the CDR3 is TGTGCCATCACCGAGACAGCCATGAACACTGAAGCTTTCTTT.